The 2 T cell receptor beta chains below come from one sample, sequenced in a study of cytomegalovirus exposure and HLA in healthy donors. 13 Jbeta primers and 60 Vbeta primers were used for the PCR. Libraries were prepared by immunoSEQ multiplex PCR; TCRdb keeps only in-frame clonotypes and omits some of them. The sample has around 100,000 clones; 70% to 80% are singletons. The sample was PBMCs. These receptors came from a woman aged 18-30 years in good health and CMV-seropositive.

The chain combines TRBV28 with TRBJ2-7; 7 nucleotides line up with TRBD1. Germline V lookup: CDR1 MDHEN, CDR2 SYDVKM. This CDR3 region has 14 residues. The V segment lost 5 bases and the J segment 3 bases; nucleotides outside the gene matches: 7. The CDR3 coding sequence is TGTGCCAGCAGTGCGGCAGGGGGTCTCTACGAGCAGTACTTC. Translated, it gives CASSAAGGLYEQYF.

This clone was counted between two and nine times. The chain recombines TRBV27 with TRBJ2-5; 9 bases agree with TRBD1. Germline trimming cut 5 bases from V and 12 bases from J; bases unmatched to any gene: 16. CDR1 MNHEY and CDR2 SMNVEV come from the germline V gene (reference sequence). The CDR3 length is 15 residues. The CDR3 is CASSRSGTGIYEEYF. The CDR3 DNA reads TGTGCCAGCAGTAGATCCGGGACAGGGATCTACGAGGAGTACTTC.